This TCR beta chain was identified during a study of blood T cell repertoires in COVID-19. Study-wide context: PBMCs, B-cell-depleted T cells, or T cells were the source of the cDNA or gDNA that made up the material.

A few counts support this clone. The V end lost 2 bases, the J end lost 5 bases, and 7 bases lay between the germline ends. CDR1 is LNHDA and CDR2 is SQIVND in the germline V gene (reference sequence). The CDR3 totals 13 residues. Recruits, aged about 18 to 100 years, lived in 24 US areas. Self-reported history from a screening survey and questionnaire set each donor's cohort. It was within 2 weeks before study entry that exposed participants met a COVID-19 case. Only in-frame clones appear in the TCRdb table, and some are missing; sequencing was by immunoSEQ multiplex PCR. There are hundreds of thousands of clones in the sample; about 88% occur only once, and approximately 1.5% lies in the top ten.

The TCR comes from a young woman who had been exposed to COVID-19. The specimen was PBMCs or T cells enriched from blood (not recorded which). The J gene is TRBJ2-1, the V gene TRBV19, with D possibly being TRBD2 (5 bases). Here the CDR3 reads CASSILRDNEQFF. DNA of the CDR3: TGTGCCAGTAGTATATTGCGGGACAATGAGCAGTTCTTC.